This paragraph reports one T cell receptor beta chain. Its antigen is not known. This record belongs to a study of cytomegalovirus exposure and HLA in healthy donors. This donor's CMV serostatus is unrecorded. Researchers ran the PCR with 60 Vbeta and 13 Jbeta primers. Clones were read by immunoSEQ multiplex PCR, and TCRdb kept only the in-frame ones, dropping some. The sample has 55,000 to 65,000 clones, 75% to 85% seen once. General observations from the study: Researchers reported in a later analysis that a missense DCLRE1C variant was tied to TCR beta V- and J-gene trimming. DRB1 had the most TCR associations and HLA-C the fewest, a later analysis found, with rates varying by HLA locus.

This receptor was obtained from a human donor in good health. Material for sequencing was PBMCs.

The DNA for the CDR3 is TGCGCCAGCAGCCAAGTAAGTCGGACAGGGGTCTACGAGCAGTACTTC. Amino acid sequence: CASSQVSRTGVYEQYF. V is TRBV4-1 and J is TRBJ2-7, with 9 bases that match TRBD1. The CDR3 consists of 16 residues. The J segment lost 3 bases and the V segment lost 1 base, leaving 7 bases of the junction unmatched. Germline V gene lookup returns CDR1 MGHRA and CDR2 YSYEKL.